The 23 T cell receptor beta chains below were found in one sample sequenced in a study of T cells in Graves' hyperthyroidism and ophthalmopathy. Amplification of TCR beta CDR3 regions was performed using RNA transcripts as template. RT-PCR in the first round (using the HTBI primer set) targeted the TCR CDR3. Each CDR3 protein gets one entry after TCRdb re-called the multiplex PCR reads with MiXCR. The data contain some 150,000 distinct CDR3 sequences, roughly 23% of them seen just once; the ten biggest clones take up roughly 73%. The material sequenced was blood. These receptors came from a woman in her forties or fifties with Graves' hyperthyroidism that later progressed to Graves' ophthalmopathy.

Ten or more counts support this clonotype. The chain links TRBV28 to TRBJ1-1; D remains ambiguous. The CDR3 loop spans 13 amino acids. V gave up 2 bases and J gave up 6 bases, with 10 bases separating them. Germline CDR1 MDHEN, CDR2 SYDVKM. The CDR3 sequence is CASSLGLFAEAFF. For the CDR3, the DNA is TGTGCCAGCAGTTTAGGGCTTTTCGCTGAAGCTTTCTTT.

The chain is built from TRBV19 and TRBJ1-1; tentative D call: TRBD1 (6 bases). Looked up from germline, CDR1 is LNHDA and CDR2 is SQIVND (reference sequence). The CDR3 is 13 amino acids. V lost 6 bases and J 5 bases, leaving 13 bases between the germline ends. The DNA for the CDR3 is TGTGCCAGTAGAGAACAGGGTGGGACTGAAGCTTTCTTT. The encoded protein is CASREQGGTEAFF. The complete variable domain, with remaining parts taken from reference TRBV19 and TRBJ1-1, reads DGGITQSPKYLFRKEGQNVTLSCEQNLNHDAMYWYRQDPGQGLRLIYYSQIVNDFQKGDIAEGYSVSREKKESFPLTVTSAQKNPTAFYLCASREQGGTEAFFGQGTRLTVV.

In its sample, this clonotype was seen many times. The rearrangement uses TRBV20-1 and TRBJ2-5; TRBD2 matches at 12 bases. The CDR3 sequence is 17 residues long. In germline, CDR1 is DFQATT, CDR2 SNEGSKA (reference sequence). After removal of 0 bases from V and 5 bases from J, the junction contained 10 bases not matched to a gene. CDR3: CSAREFPLGTSGETQYF. In DNA, the CDR3 is TGCAGTGCTAGAGAATTCCCTCTTGGGACTAGCGGGGAGACCCAGTACTTC.

This clonotype was detected many times. The V call is TRBV6-1, the J call TRBJ1-1, with a weak D call TRBD1 (6 bases). CDR1 MNHNS and CDR2 SASEGT come from the germline V gene. Trimming took off 6 bases at V and 5 bases at J, with 10 bases between the two ends. CDR3 length equals 12 residues. Written as DNA, the CDR3 is TGTGCCAGCAGGAGGACAGTAACTGAAGCTTTCTTT. Translating it yields CASRRTVTEAFF.

This clonotype was counted ten times or more. The chain couples TRBV5-1 to TRBJ1-6; D remains unclear. This CDR3 region has 14 residues. V lost 1 base and J lost 7, with 9 bases in between. CDR1 and CDR2 from the germline V gene are SGHRS and YFSETQ. The chain's CDR3 is CASSLPSSNSPLHF. The CDR3 DNA is TGCGCCAGCAGCTTGCCTTCCTCGAATTCACCCCTCCACTTT.

CDR3 sequence reads: CASSAGSPSYNEQFF. DNA for the CDR3: TGTGCCAGTAGTGCAGGTAGTCCGTCGTACAATGAGCAGTTCTTC. The chain has TRBV19 and TRBJ2-1; no definite D call. The CDR3 has 15 residues. Germline CDR1 reads LNHDA; CDR2 reads SQIVND (reference sequence). Trimming left V 5 bases short and J 4 bases short, with 15 bases between.

This sequence joins TRBV19 and TRBJ2-2; 9 bases match TRBD2. V trimming: 6 bases; J trimming: 6 bases; junction bases outside the gene matches: 8. The CDR3 consists of 15 residues. Germline CDR1 is LNHDA and CDR2 is SQIVND (reference sequence). The CDR3 region is CASSHNSGSAGELFF. The DNA for the CDR3 is TGTGCCAGTAGCCACAATAGCGGGAGTGCCGGGGAGCTGTTTTTT.

This clonotype was found many times. As DNA, the CDR3 is TGCAGTGCTCCAAGGGTAAACTATGGCTACACCTTC. Residues: CSAPRVNYGYTF. The chain uses TRBV20-1 and TRBJ1-2; no clear D. Germline values: CDR1 DFQATT, CDR2 SNEGSKA (reference sequence). The CDR3 covers 12 residues. Deletions cut 5 bases from V and 2 bases from J, with 9 bases between.

Many counts were recorded for this clonotype. This chain uses TRBV20-1 with TRBJ1-1; D is possibly TRBD1 (5 bases). Germline lookup yields CDR1 DFQATT and CDR2 SNEGSKA (reference sequence). The CDR3 has 15 amino acids. The V end was cut by 6 bases, the J end by 2 bases, with 19 bases between. The CDR3 DNA reads TGCAGTGCCCGGAGGGGAGGGAGGACTAACACTGAAGCTTTCTTT. Protein sequence: CSARRGGRTNTEAFF.

V is TRBV27 and J is TRBJ2-2; 13 bases fit TRBD2. V was clipped by 3 bases and J by 6 bases; unmatched bases: 7. This CDR3 spans 17 amino acids. Per germline, CDR1 MNHEY and CDR2 SMNVEV (reference sequence). The CDR3 is CASSLVLAGGQPGELFF. The CDR3, as DNA: TGTGCCAGCAGTTTGGTACTAGCGGGGGGGCAGCCCGGGGAGCTGTTTTTT.

Only one count was recorded for this clonotype. The J gene is TRBJ2-2, the V gene TRBV20-1; no reliable D call. The CDR3 runs 13 residues. Germline CDR1 DFQATT, CDR2 SNEGSKA (reference sequence). V shed 2 bases and J shed 7 bases, with 11 bases lying between them. Written as DNA, the CDR3 is TGCAGTGCTAGAAGCGCGACCGACGGGGAGCTGTTTTTT. It yields the protein CSARSATDGELFF.

This chain links TRBV7-6 with TRBJ1-3, with 10 bases aligning to TRBD1. This CDR3 comprises 19 residues. Germline loops: CDR1 SGHVS, CDR2 FNYEAQ. V gave up 2 bases and J gave up 0 bases; unmatched junction bases: 10. This chain's CDR3 is CASSLSSTGGRSSGNTIYF. The CDR3 DNA reads as TGTGCCAGCAGCTTATCTTCGACAGGGGGCCGGTCCTCTGGAAACACCATATATTTT.

Ten or more counts support this clonotype. The rearrangement joins TRBV28 to TRBJ2-7, with D possibly being TRBD1 or TRBD2 (5 bases each). The germline V and J ends were trimmed by 3 bases and 0 bases, with 18 bases remaining between them. Germline-derived CDR1 and CDR2 are MDHEN and SYDVKM. The CDR3 is 17 residues long. The CDR3 region has the DNA TGTGCCAGCAGTTTGCCCCCCCGGGGCGTCCTCTCCTACGAGCAGTACTTC. Protein product: CASSLPPRGVLSYEQYF. Drawing the rest from reference TRBV28 and TRBJ2-7, the complete variable domain is DVKVTQSSRYLVKRTGEKVFLECVQDMDHENMFWYRQDPGLGLRLIYFSYDVKMKEKGDIPEGYSVSREKKERFSLILESASTNQTSMYLCASSLPPRGVLSYEQYFGPGTRLTVT.

This clonotype was recorded at least ten times. The chain employs TRBV11-2 and TRBJ1-1, with 8 bases lining up with TRBD1. Germline CDR1 and CDR2: SGHAT and FQNNGV. This CDR3 has 15 amino acids. Losses at the gene ends were 5 bases for V and 0 bases for J; bases not matched to a gene: 5. CDR3 amino acids: CASSVTGGLNTEAFF. Here the CDR3 DNA reads TGTGCCAGCAGCGTAACAGGGGGTTTGAACACTGAAGCTTTCTTT.

In its sample, this clonotype was seen many times. J is TRBJ2-5 and V is TRBV6-1, with D maybe TRBD1 (5 bases). The CDR3 totals 13 residues. The V gene lost 2 bases and the J gene lost 5 bases, with 9 bases spanning the gap. The germline V gene has CDR1 MNHNS and CDR2 SASEGT. The CDR3 loop reads CASSEYRLETQYF. CDR3 nucleotide sequence: TGTGCCAGCAGTGAATACAGGTTGGAGACCCAGTACTTC.

In this sample, this clonotype turned up many times. V gene TRBV6-1 combines with J gene TRBJ1-5; D might be TRBD1 (6 bases). Deletions cut 2 bases from V and 3 bases from J, with 11 bases between. CDR1 is MNHNS and CDR2 is SASEGT in the germline V gene. This CDR3 region has 15 residues. The CDR3 DNA follows: TGTGCCAGCAGTGAACTAGGACAGACCAATCAGCCCCAGCATTTT. Translation gives CASSELGQTNQPQHF.

This clonotype has a count of ten or more. This chain uses TRBV20-1 with TRBJ2-1, with no clear D. The CDR3 covers 13 residues. Germline V CDR1 and CDR2: DFQATT, SNEGSKA (reference sequence). V gave up 6 bases and J gave up 10 bases, with 19 bases separating them. CDR3 bases: TGCAGTGCCCACACCACCATCACCGGGGAGCAGTTCTTC. Protein: CSAHTTITGEQFF.

This clonotype has a handful of counts. The chain has TRBV6-5 and TRBJ2-6; D is possibly TRBD1 (6 bases). The germline gives CDR1 MNHEY, CDR2 SVGAGI. Trimming took off 1 base at V and 0 bases at J, with 13 bases between the two ends. The length of the CDR3 is 18 residues. The DNA of the CDR3 is TGTGCCAGCAGTTACTTCAAGACAGGCAGCTCTGGGGCCAACGTCCTGACTTTC. Protein: CASSYFKTGSSGANVLTF.

This clonotype was counted ten times or more. V usage is TRBV24-1 and J usage is TRBJ2-7, with D unclear. The V and J ends lost 4 bases and 7 bases respectively, with 13 bases between them. This CDR3 region has 13 residues. Germline lookup yields CDR1 KGHDR and CDR2 SFDVKD. For the CDR3, the DNA is TGTGCCACCAGTGACAGCATCCGAAGGGAGCAGTACTTC. This gives the protein CATSDSIRREQYF.

This clonotype was recorded many times. The chain has TRBV20-1 and TRBJ2-1; 11 bases agree with TRBD2. With V trimmed by 3 bases and J by 10 bases, 8 bases remained unmatched. This CDR3 contains 14 residues. Per the germline V gene, CDR1 is DFQATT and CDR2 is SNEGSKA (reference sequence). The CDR3 nucleotides read TGCAGTGCTAGGCGGGGTAGCGGGAGGGTAGAGCAGTTCTTC. This codes for CSARRGSGRVEQFF.

This clonotype was found many times. The chain links TRBV30 to TRBJ1-1; TRBD1 might be the D (6 bases). This CDR3 spans 13 amino acids. CDR1 GTSNPN and CDR2 SVGIG come from the germline V gene (reference sequence). Trimming removed 3 bases from V and 6 bases from J, with 14 bases in between. This CDR3 is CAWRATGLAEAFF. The CDR3 bases are TGTGCCTGGAGAGCCACAGGGTTGGCTGAAGCTTTCTTT.

This clonotype was detected many times. The chain links TRBV29-1 to TRBJ2-3, with TRBD1 identical over 10 bases. CDR3 length: 14 residues. CDR1 and CDR2 (germline): SQVTM, ANQGSEA. V shed 6 bases and J 3 bases; nucleotides not matched to a gene: 6. This CDR3 is CSVLDRGRTDTQYF. CDR3 in DNA: TGCAGCGTCCTAGACAGGGGGCGGACAGATACGCAGTATTTT.

The V call is TRBV3-1, the J call TRBJ2-1, with D perhaps TRBD1 (5 bases). Germline lookup yields CDR1 LGHDT and CDR2 YNNKEL (reference sequence). V was pared by 0 bases and J by 9 bases, with 15 bases between. The CDR3 runs to 15 residues. The CDR3 region has the DNA TGTGCCAGCAGCCAAGATCTAATACGTGGGGCTGAGCAGTTCTTC. Translated, it gives CASSQDLIRGAEQFF.